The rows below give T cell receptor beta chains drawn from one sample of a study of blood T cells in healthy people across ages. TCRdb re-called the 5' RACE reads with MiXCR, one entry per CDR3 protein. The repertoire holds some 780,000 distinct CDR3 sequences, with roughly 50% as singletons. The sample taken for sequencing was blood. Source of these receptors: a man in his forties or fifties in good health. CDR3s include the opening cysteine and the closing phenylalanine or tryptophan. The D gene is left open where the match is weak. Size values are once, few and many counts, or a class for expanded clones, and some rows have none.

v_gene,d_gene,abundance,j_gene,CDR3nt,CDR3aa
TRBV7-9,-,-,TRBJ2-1,TGTGCCAGCAGCTTAGTAACGGGGATCGGCTACAATGAGCAGTTCTTC,CASSLVTGIGYNEQFF
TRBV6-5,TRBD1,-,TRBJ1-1,TGTGCCAGCAGTCTCCGGGACAGGGGATCCTACGCTTTCTTT,CASSLRDRGSYAFF
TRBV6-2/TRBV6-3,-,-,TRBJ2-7,TGTGCCAGCAGCGAGCCGGGATACGAGCAGTACTTC,CASSEPGYEQYF
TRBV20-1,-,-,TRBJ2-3,TGCAGTGCGAGGGCTGCCTTTAATACAGATACGCAGTATTTT,CSARAAFNTDTQYF
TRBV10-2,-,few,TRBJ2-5,TGCGCCAGCAGTGAGTCGACCGGGACCCCGAGAGGAGAGACCCAGTACTTC,CASSESTGTPRGETQYF
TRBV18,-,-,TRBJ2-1,TGTGCCAGCTCACCCGGACAGACTGATTACAATGAGCAGTTCTTC,CASSPGQTDYNEQFF
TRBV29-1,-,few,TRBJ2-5,TGCAGCGTCCGCCGAACCTCCGGGGGCGTTCAAGAGACCCAGTACTTC,CSVRRTSGGVQETQYF
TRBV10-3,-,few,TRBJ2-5,TGTGCCATCAGTGATAGAGGAGGCCGATCAACGGAGACCCAGTACTTC,CAISDRGGRSTETQYF
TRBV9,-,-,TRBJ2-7,TGTGCCAGCAGCGTAGCTCCCCGATCGTATCCCTACGAGCAGTACTTC,CASSVAPRSYPYEQYF
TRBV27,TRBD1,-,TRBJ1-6,TGTGCCAGCAGTTCGGGACAGGGACTTAATAATTCACCCCTCCACTTT,CASSSGQGLNNSPLHF
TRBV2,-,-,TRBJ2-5,TGTGCCAGCAGTGAAAGGGGGGAAGAGACCCAGTACTTC,CASSERGEETQYF
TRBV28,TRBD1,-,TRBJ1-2,TGTGCCAGCGGGGGGACAGGGGCCAACTATGGCTACACCTTC,CASGGTGANYGYTF
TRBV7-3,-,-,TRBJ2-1,TGTGCCAGCAGCTTAATTCCAGCGGGCTATGAGCAGTTCTTC,CASSLIPAGYEQFF
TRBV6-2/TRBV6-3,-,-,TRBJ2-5,TGTGCCAGCAGCGGGCCTCGAAAGGCCCAGTACTTC,CASSGPRKAQYF
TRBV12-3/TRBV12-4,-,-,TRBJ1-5,TGTGCCAGCAGTTTTTCGGGACCCAATCAGCCCCAGCATTTT,CASSFSGPNQPQHF
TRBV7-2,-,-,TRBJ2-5,TGTGCCAGCAGCTTACAGACAGGCCCCCAAGAGACCCAGTACTTC,CASSLQTGPQETQYF
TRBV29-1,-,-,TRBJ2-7,TGCAGCGTTTCGCCGGAAACCTACGAGCAGTACTTC,CSVSPETYEQYF
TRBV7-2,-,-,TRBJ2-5,TGTGCCAGCAGCCGCGGAGTGGGGGCACTGGGAGAGACCCAGTACTTC,CASSRGVGALGETQYF
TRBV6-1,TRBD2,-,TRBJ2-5,TGTGCCAGCACCGGACTAGCGGGGGCCCAAGAGACCCAGTACTTC,CASTGLAGAQETQYF
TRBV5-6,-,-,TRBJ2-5,TGTGCCAGCAGCTTATCTGGAGCGACGGAAGAGACCCAGTACTTC,CASSLSGATEETQYF
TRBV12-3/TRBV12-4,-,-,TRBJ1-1,TGTGCCAGCAGACAGGTGGTTGTCGCTGAAGCTTTCTTT,CASRQVVVAEAFF
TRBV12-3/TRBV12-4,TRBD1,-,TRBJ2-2,TGTGCCAGCAGTTCTAGGGGGCGTACCGGGGAGCTGTTTTTT,CASSSRGRTGELFF
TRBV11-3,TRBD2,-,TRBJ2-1,TGTGCCAGCAGCTTAGCTAGCGGGGCCTTAAATGAGCAGTTCTTC,CASSLASGALNEQFF
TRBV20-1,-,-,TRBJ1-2,TGCAGTGCTAATCCGGACGGAAGGAACTATGGCTACACCTTC,CSANPDGRNYGYTF
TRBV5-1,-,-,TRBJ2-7,TGCGCCAGCAGCGACGCCCTAGGAAAGACCTACGAGCAGTACTTC,CASSDALGKTYEQYF
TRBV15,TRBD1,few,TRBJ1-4,TGTGCCACCAGCAGACGAACAGGGGTTGAAAAACTGTTTTTT,CATSRRTGVEKLFF
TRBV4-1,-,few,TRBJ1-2,TGCGCCAGCAGCCATTTACCAGGGGAGGGTTATGGCTACACCTTC,CASSHLPGEGYGYTF
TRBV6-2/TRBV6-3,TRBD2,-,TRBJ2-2,TGTGCCAGCAGCGGCGGACTAGCGTCCGGGGAGCTGTTTTTT,CASSGGLASGELFF
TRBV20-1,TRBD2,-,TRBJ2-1,TGCAGTGCTCGACTAGCGGGGGGGCATTCTGAGCAGTTCTTC,CSARLAGGHSEQFF
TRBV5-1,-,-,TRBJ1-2,TGCGCCAGCGCCGAGGACGCTAACTATGGCTACACCTTC,CASAEDANYGYTF
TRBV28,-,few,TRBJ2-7,TGTGCCAGCGGAGGGGGCGCCTCCTACGAGCAGTACTTC,CASGGGASYEQYF
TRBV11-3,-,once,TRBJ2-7,TGTGCCAGCAGCTGGGTTTGGGACTCCTCCTACGAGCAGTACTTC,CASSWVWDSSYEQYF
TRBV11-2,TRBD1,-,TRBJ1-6,TGTGCCAGCAGCTTAGGAGGGACAGGGGGCCTTGCAGGGGGCTCCTATAATTCACCCCTCCACTTT,CASSLGGTGGLAGGSYNSPLHF
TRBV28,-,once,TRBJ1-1,TGTGCCAGCAGTTTACCGCCGCGGACAGCAACCATGAACACTGAAGCTTTCTTT,CASSLPPRTATMNTEAFF
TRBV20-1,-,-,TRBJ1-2,TGCAGTGCTAGAGATAGACCGGGGCGCCAGACTAACTATGGCTACACCTTC,CSARDRPGRQTNYGYTF
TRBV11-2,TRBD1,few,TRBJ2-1,TGTGCCAGCAATCCTATCCGACAGGGGCGCTCCTACAATGAGCAGTTCTTC,CASNPIRQGRSYNEQFF
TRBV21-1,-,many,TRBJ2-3,TGTGCCAGCAGCAAAAGCGCTAGGGAGGGCACAGATACGCAGTATTTT,CASSKSAREGTDTQYF
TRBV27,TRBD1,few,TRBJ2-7,TGTGCCAGCAGGGGACAGTTCGGCGAGCAGTACTTC,CASRGQFGEQYF
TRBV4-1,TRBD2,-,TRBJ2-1,TGCGCCAGCAGCCACGGGGAATCGGGAGGCAATGAGCAGTTCTTC,CASSHGESGGNEQFF
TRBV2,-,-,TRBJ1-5,TGTGCCAGCAAGCGGGCTTATAGCAATCAGCCCCAGCATTTT,CASKRAYSNQPQHF
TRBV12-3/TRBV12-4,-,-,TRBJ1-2,TGTGCCGGAGCGGACGATAACTATGGCTACACCTTC,CAGADDNYGYTF
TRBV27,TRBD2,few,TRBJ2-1,TGTGCCAGCACCAATGGACTAGCGGGTAACAATGAGCAGTTCTTC,CASTNGLAGNNEQFF
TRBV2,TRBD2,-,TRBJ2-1,TGTGCCAGCAGTCGAAGGGCGGGGGGACTAGCGGTGGACAATGAGCAGTTCTTC,CASSRRAGGLAVDNEQFF
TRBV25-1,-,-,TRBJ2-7,TGTGCCAGCAGTGAGAACCTAGGAGAAGCCTACGAGCAGTACTTC,CASSENLGEAYEQYF
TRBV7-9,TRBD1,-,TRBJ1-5,TGTGCCAGCAGCTCATGGACAGGGCCTTCCGGGCCCCAGCATTTT,CASSSWTGPSGPQHF
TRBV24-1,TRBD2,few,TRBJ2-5,TGTGCCACCAGTAAAACTAGCGGGGGGGACCAAGAGACCCAGTACTTC,CATSKTSGGDQETQYF
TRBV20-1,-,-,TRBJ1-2,TGCAGTGCTAGAGTCTCAGGGGATGGCTACACCTTC,CSARVSGDGYTF
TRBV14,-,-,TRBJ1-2,TGTGCCAGCAGCCTAGTCGAACGAAGAGGCTACACCTTC,CASSLVERRGYTF
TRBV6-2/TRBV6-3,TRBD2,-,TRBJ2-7,TGTGCCAGCAGTTACTCGGGACTAGCGGGAGGCTTCTCCTACGAGCAGTACTTC,CASSYSGLAGGFSYEQYF
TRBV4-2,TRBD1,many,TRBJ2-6,TGTGCCAGCAGCCAACCGGGACAGACAATATCTGGGGCCAACGTCCTGACTTTC,CASSQPGQTISGANVLTF
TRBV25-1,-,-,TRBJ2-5,TGTGCCAGCAGTGAGTGGGGACGCGAAGAGACCCAGTACTTC,CASSEWGREETQYF
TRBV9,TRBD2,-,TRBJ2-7,TGTGCCAGCAGCGTAGAAACTAGCGCCTCCGAGCAGTACTTC,CASSVETSASEQYF
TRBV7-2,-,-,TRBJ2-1,TGTACCAGCAGCCCCGGCTGTGTGTTTTACAATGAGCAGTTCTTC,CTSSPGCVFYNEQFF
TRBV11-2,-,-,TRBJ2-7,TGTGCCAGCAGCGTACGGGACCCAAGGTACTACGAGCAGTACTTC,CASSVRDPRYYEQYF
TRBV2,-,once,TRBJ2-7,TGTGCCAGCAGTGAAGGGGGCCTAGGTTCCTACGAGCAGTACTTC,CASSEGGLGSYEQYF
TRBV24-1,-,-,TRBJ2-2,TGTGCCACCCAAGAACGCCAATACACCGGGGAGCTGTTTTTT,CATQERQYTGELFF
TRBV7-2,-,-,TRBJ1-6,TGTGCCAGCCGAATCCACCAGGAGTTCTATAATTCACCCCTCCACTTT,CASRIHQEFYNSPLHF